This T cell receptor (beta chain) originates from a study of T cells after yellow fever vaccination. Overall study context: The authors sorted the EM, EMRA, CM and Tscm memory subsets using CD3, CD45RA, CCR7 and CD95.

It was through 5'RACE template switching that TCR cDNA was made, with a universal primer site and UMIs added. TCRdb independently ran MiXCR on the 5' RACE reads; one entry per CDR3 protein. The sample has under 50,000 distinct CDR3 sequences, 5.5% to 7.5% seen once. The CDR3 totals 16 residues. V lost 4 bases and J lost 6; bases outside the gene matches: 10. CDR1 and CDR2 from the germline V gene are SGHTA and FQGNSA. Study-wide points: On day 0, almost all vaccine-responding clonotypes were undetectable in sorted memory subsets.

This clonotype was recorded many times. The rearrangement links TRBV7-2 to TRBJ2-2; the match to TRBD2 covers 8 bases. The receptor was isolated from a man aged 25-40 years who received the YFV17D yellow fever vaccine. Sequenced material: PBMCs, either bulk or a sorted T-cell subset (CD4+, CD8+, memory, or dextramer-sorted; not recorded which), taken 45 days after the yellow fever booster vaccination. CDR3 protein: CASSSLAGLFPGELFF. Written as DNA, the CDR3 is TGTGCCAGCAGCTCATTAGCGGGATTGTTTCCCGGGGAGCTGTTTTTT. The full variable domain, completed using reference TRBV7-2 and TRBJ2-2, is GAGVSQSPSNKVTEKGKDVELRCDPISGHTALYWYRQSLGQGLEFLIYFQGNSAPDKSGLPSDRFSAERTGGSVSTLTIQRTQQEDSAVYLCASSSLAGLFPGELFFGEGSRLTVL.